The rows below give T cell receptor beta chains drawn from one sample of a study of blood T cell repertoires in COVID-19. Generated by immunoSEQ multiplex PCR, the TCRdb table keeps only in-frame clones and is missing some. The sample has about 150,000 clones; around 84% are singletons. Sequenced sample: peripheral blood. The source of these receptors is a man aged 80 or over with acute or convalescent COVID-19. Each CDR3 is given with its conserved first and last residue. D genes are given only for firm matches. Clone size is stated in some rows and not others, as once, few, many or a class when expanded.

cdr3_aa,cdr3_nt,clone_size,d_call,j_call,v_call
CASSPPSRGGATDTQYF,TGTGCCAGCTCACCACCCTCCCGCGGGGGGGCAACAGATACGCAGTATTTT,NA,TRBD2,TRBJ2-3,TRBV18
CASSLEGTGANYGYTF,TGTGCCAGCAGCTTGGAAGGGACAGGGGCCAACTATGGCTACACCTTC,NA,TRBD1,TRBJ1-2,TRBV5-4
CASSPVAGAAQHF,TGCGCCAGCAGCCCGGTTGCGGGTGCGGCCCAGCATTTT,NA,NA,TRBJ1-5,TRBV5-1
CAISESGAGGINEKLFF,TGTGCCATCAGTGAGTCAGGAGCGGGGGGCATTAATGAAAAACTGTTTTTT,NA,NA,TRBJ1-4,TRBV10-3
CASTRGDLPDTQYF,TGTGCCAGCACCCGAGGCGATCTGCCAGATACGCAGTATTTT,NA,NA,TRBJ2-3,TRBV3-1/TRBV3-2
CASGLEGTVVNEQFF,TGTGCTAGTGGTTTGGAAGGGACAGTAGTCAATGAGCAGTTCTTC,NA,TRBD1,TRBJ2-1,TRBV12-5
CASSLDLGPRLYGYTF,TGTGCCAGCAGCTTGGACCTTGGTCCGCGTCTCTATGGCTACACCTTC,NA,NA,TRBJ1-2,TRBV5-4
CASSPGQTVSGNTIYF,TGTGCCAGCAGCCCAGGACAGACCGTCTCTGGAAACACCATATATTTT,few,NA,TRBJ1-3,TRBV7-2
CAWSESWGDGYTF,TGTGCCTGGAGTGAATCGTGGGGGGATGGCTACACCTTC,NA,NA,TRBJ1-2,TRBV30
CASSVEAGRGIQYF,TGTGCCAGCAGCGTAGAGGCGGGGAGAGGGATTCAGTACTTC,NA,NA,TRBJ2-4,TRBV9
CASSVEGWGEAFF,TGTGCCAGCAGCGTAGAGGGGTGGGGTGAAGCTTTCTTT,NA,NA,TRBJ1-1,TRBV9
CASSPDISGANVLTF,TGTGCCAGCAGCCCAGACATTTCTGGGGCCAACGTCCTGACTTTC,NA,NA,TRBJ2-6,TRBV11-2
CASSELTDGETQYF,TGTGCCAGCAGTGAATTGACAGATGGGGAGACCCAGTACTTC,NA,NA,TRBJ2-5,TRBV2
CASSLGGQGISPLHF,TGTGCCAGCAGCTTAGGAGGGCAGGGGATTTCACCCCTCCACTTT,NA,NA,TRBJ1-6,TRBV7-6
CASRGQGDQPQHF,TGTGCCAGCAGGGGACAGGGTGATCAGCCCCAGCATTTT,NA,TRBD1,TRBJ1-5,TRBV2
CASSGNRGPYNEQFF,TGTGCCAGCAGCGGGAACAGGGGCCCATACAATGAGCAGTTCTTC,NA,TRBD1,TRBJ2-1,TRBV5-6
CATSRDPQSAIQAFF,TGTGCCACCAGCAGAGATCCGCAGTCCGCAATTCAAGCTTTCTTT,NA,NA,TRBJ1-1,TRBV15
CASSYDGWGDYEQYF,TGTGCCAGCAGTTACGACGGGTGGGGGGACTACGAGCAGTACTTC,NA,NA,TRBJ2-7,TRBV6-6
CASSTGGGYGYTF,TGTGCCAGCAGTACAGGGGGCGGCTATGGCTACACCTTC,NA,TRBD1,TRBJ1-2,TRBV6-5
CASSISDRGQETQYF,TGTGCCAGTAGTATATCGGACAGGGGCCAAGAGACCCAGTACTTC,NA,TRBD1,TRBJ2-5,TRBV19